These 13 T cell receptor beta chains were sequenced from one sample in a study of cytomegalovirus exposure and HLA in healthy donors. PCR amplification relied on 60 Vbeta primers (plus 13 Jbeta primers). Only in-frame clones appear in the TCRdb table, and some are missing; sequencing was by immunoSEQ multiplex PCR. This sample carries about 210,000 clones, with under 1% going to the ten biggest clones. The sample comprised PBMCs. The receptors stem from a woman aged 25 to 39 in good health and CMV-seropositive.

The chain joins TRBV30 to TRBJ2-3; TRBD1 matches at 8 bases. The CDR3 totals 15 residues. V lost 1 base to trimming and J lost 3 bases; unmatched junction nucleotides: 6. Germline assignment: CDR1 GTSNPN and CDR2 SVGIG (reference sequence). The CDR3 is CAWSGWTGKTDTQYF. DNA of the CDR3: TGTGCCTGGAGTGGTTGGACAGGGAAAACAGATACGCAGTATTTT.

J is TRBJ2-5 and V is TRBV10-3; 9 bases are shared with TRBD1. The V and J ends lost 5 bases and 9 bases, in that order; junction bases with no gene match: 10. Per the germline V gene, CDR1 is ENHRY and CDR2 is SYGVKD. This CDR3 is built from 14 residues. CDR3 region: CAISREQGAAAQYF. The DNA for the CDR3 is TGTGCCATCAGTAGGGAACAGGGGGCCGCGGCCCAGTACTTC.

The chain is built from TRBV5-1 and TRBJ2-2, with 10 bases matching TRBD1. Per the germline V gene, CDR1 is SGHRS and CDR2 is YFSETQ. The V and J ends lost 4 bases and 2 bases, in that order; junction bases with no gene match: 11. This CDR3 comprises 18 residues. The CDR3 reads CASSPEWGTGVNTGELFF. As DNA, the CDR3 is TGCGCCAGCAGCCCGGAGTGGGGGACAGGGGTTAACACCGGGGAGCTGTTTTTT.

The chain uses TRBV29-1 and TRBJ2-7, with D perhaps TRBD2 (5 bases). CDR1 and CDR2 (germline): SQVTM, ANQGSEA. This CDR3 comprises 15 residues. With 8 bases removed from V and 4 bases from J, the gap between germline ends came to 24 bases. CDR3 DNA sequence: TGCAGCACCCTCGAGGGCTCCTCGGTAGGGTACGAGCAGTACTTC. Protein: CSTLEGSSVGYEQYF.

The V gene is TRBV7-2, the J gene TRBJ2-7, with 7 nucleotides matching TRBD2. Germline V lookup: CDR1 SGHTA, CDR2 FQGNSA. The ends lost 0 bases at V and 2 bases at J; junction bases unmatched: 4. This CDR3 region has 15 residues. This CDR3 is CASSLAGLTAYEQYF. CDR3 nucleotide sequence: TGTGCCAGCAGCTTAGCGGGACTAACTGCCTACGAGCAGTACTTC.

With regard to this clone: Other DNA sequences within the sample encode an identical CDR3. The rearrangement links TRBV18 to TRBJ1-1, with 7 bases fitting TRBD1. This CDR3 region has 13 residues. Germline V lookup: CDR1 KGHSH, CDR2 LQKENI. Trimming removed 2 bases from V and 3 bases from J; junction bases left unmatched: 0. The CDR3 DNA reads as TGTGCCAGCTCACCAACAGGGGACACTGAAGCTTTCTTT. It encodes CASSPTGDTEAFF.

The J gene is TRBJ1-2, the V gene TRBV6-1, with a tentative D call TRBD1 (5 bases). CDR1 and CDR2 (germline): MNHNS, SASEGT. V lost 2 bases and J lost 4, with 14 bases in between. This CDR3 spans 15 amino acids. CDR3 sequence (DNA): TGTGCCAGCAGTGAAACAACAGGCAGCCTCTATGGCTACACCTTC. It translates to CASSETTGSLYGYTF.

CDR3 sequence: CASSPDRGSGNTIYF. The DNA for the CDR3 is TGTGCCAGCAGCCCGGACAGGGGCTCTGGAAACACCATATATTTT. V and J are TRBV7-9 and TRBJ1-3; 9 bases match TRBD1. The length of the CDR3 is 15 residues. The V gene's germline CDR1 is SEHNR and CDR2 FQNEAQ (reference sequence). J lost 0 bases, V lost 5 bases, and 2 bases had no gene match.

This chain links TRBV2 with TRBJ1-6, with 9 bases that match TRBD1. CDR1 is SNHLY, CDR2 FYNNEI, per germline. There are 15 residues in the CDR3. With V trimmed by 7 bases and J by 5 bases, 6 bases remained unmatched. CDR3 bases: TGTGCCAGCATCCTACAGGGGGCAGATAATTCACCCCTCCACTTT. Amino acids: CASILQGADNSPLHF.

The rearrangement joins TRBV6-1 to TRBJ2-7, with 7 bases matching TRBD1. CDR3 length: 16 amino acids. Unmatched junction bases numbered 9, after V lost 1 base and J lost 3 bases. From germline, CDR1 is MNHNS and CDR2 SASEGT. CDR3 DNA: TGTGCCAGCAGTGAAGAGGGGGCTTCAGCCCGCTACGAGCAGTACTTC. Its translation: CASSEEGASARYEQYF.

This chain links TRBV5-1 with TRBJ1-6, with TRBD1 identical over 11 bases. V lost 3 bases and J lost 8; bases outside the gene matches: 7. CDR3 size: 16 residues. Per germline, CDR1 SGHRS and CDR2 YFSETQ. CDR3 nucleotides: TGCGCCAGCAGCTGGACAGGGGGCGATTCTTATTCACCCCTCCACTTT. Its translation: CASSWTGGDSYSPLHF.

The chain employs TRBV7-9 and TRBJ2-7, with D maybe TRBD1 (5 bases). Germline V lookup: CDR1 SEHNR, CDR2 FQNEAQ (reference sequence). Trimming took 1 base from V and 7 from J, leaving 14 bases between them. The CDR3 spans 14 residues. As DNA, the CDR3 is TGTGCCAGCAGCTTAGGGCGGACATTCGAAGAGCAGTACTTC. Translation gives CASSLGRTFEEQYF.

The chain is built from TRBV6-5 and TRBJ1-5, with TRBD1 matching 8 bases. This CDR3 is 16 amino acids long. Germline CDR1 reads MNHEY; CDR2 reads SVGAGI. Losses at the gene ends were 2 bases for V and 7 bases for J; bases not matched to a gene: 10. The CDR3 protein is CASSYGAGGVNQPQHF. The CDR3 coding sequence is TGTGCCAGCAGTTACGGGGCAGGGGGCGTAAACCAGCCCCAGCATTTT.